This TCR beta chain is from a study of cytomegalovirus exposure and HLA in healthy donors. Study outcomes and limitations: Analysis performed later showed TCR beta chains linked to HLA being more clonally expanded than equally common others. According to the study, 160 or so TCR beta chains were cytomegalovirus-associated. Association of a missense DCLRE1C variant with TCR beta V- and J-gene trimming was reported in a later analysis.

Turning to this clone: The antigen is undetermined.

The PCR used 60 Vbeta and 13 Jbeta primers. This table comes from immunoSEQ multiplex PCR, and its TCRdb copy is limited to in-frame clones, with some not included. Recorded for this sample: over 30,000 clones. The material sequenced was PBMCs. The sequence derives from a man aged 35-49 years in good health and CMV-seronegative.

CDR3: CASSPPRGGGKVYEQYF. The CDR3 region has the DNA TGTGCCAGTAGTCCCCCTAGAGGTGGGGGCAAAGTGTACGAGCAGTACTTC. The chain couples TRBV19 to TRBJ2-7; maybe TRBD1 (6 bases). The CDR3 is 17 residues long. CDR1 is LNHDA, CDR2 SQIVND, per germline (reference sequence). Between the trimmed V and J ends, which lost 5 bases and 4 bases, there was a span of 24 bases.